The T cell receptor beta chain under discussion was sequenced for a study of technical replicates of blood from several donors. Germline V gives CDR1 KGHSH, CDR2 LQKENI. Trimming removed 1 base from V and 4 bases from J; junction bases left unmatched: 10. This CDR3 is 17 amino acids long. Sequencing was performed with immunoSEQ multiplex PCR; in TCRdb, only in-frame clones are kept and a portion is missing. This table has approximately 81,000 clones, 75% to 85% appearing once. The sequenced material came from PBMCs. The chain combines TRBV18 with TRBJ2-3, with 8 bases aligning to TRBD2. The clonotype comes from a human donor in good health. Some clones in this sample may be carry-over from other donors' samples. The DNA of the CDR3 is TGTGCCAGCTCACCACTTATCCGAGGACTAGCCTCAGATACGCAGTATTTT. This encodes CASSPLIRGLASDTQYF.